This paragraph reports one TCR beta chain. The antigen remains undetermined. The data stem from a study of cytomegalovirus exposure and HLA in healthy donors. Study outcomes and limitations: When presence/absence was analysed, sequencing depth was taken to be roughly uniform across donors. Follow-up analysis later connected one missense variant in DCLRE1C with trimming of TCR beta V- and J-genes.

The CDR3 is 13 amino acids. V was trimmed by 0 bases and J by 4 bases, leaving 7 bases between them. The germline CDR1 and CDR2 sequences are LGHNA and YNFKEQ. Both 60 Vbeta primers and 13 Jbeta primers went into the PCR. Profiling relied on immunoSEQ multiplex PCR, and the TCRdb table lists in-frame clones only, not all of them. The profile shows about 140,000 clones, about four fifths of them singletons. The sequencing input was PBMCs. The chain recombines TRBV4-2 with TRBJ2-7; D is unresolved. This sequence originates from a man aged 25-40 years in good health and CMV-seronegative. This CDR3 is CASSQDIGYEQYF. The CDR3 DNA reads as TGTGCCAGCAGCCAAGATATCGGGTACGAGCAGTACTTC.